This T cell receptor beta chain was recorded in a study of T cells after yellow fever vaccination. Study-level findings and limits: Secondary responses were weaker yet peaked faster, day 5 versus 15. It was a small share of clonotypes that appeared in both CD4 and CD8 compartments. Once the booster was given, most primary-vaccination clones reappeared, at just over 95% for CD4 and over 70% for CD8.

V was cut by 0 bases and J by 2 bases, with 6 bases left in between. Germline-derived CDR1 and CDR2 are DFQATT and SNEGSKA (reference sequence). The CDR3 runs 13 residues. As TCR cDNA was made by 5'RACE template switching, a universal primer site and UMIs were added. Using its own MiXCR run on the 5' RACE reads, TCRdb lists one record per CDR3 protein. Of 300,000 to 450,000 distinct CDR3 sequences in the sample, roughly 8.6% were seen once. The table lists this clonotype with a few counts. What it binds is unknown. The V and J genes are TRBV20-1 and TRBJ2-3; D may be TRBD1 or TRBD2 (5 bases each). The sample consisted of PBMCs, taken about 41 days after the first yellow fever vaccination. The source is a man younger than 30 who received the YFV17D yellow fever vaccine. CDR3 nucleotide sequence: TGCAGTGCTAGAGAGGGGGTCACAGATACGCAGTATTTT. It translates to CSAREGVTDTQYF.